The subject of this entry is one T cell receptor beta chain. In the authors' methods: Amplified reference gene primers provided the basis for estimating nucleated cell counts. Sequencing used immunoSEQ multiplex PCR; TCRdb keeps in-frame clones, though not all of them. That table gives V, J and clone size, and the DNA gave D and trimming. The table includes 200,000 to 250,000 clones, 86% detected once. This sample is part of a study of blood T cell repertoires in COVID-19. Overall study: Sites in the United States, Italy and Spain provided acute and convalescent COVID-19 samples. PBMCs, B-cell-depleted T cells, or T cells provided the cDNA or gDNA that made up the material.

Germline V lookup: CDR1 MNHEY, CDR2 SMNVEV (reference sequence). V lost 1 base to trimming and J lost 3 bases; unmatched junction nucleotides: 4. There are 15 residues in the CDR3. This chain joins TRBV27 and TRBJ2-3; 7 nucleotides match TRBD2. Sequencing input: peripheral blood. This TCR was recovered from a man aged 50-59 years with acute or convalescent COVID-19. The CDR3 nucleotides read TGTGCCAGCAGTTTATACCTAGCGGCAACAGATACGCAGTATTTT. This gives the protein CASSLYLAATDTQYF.